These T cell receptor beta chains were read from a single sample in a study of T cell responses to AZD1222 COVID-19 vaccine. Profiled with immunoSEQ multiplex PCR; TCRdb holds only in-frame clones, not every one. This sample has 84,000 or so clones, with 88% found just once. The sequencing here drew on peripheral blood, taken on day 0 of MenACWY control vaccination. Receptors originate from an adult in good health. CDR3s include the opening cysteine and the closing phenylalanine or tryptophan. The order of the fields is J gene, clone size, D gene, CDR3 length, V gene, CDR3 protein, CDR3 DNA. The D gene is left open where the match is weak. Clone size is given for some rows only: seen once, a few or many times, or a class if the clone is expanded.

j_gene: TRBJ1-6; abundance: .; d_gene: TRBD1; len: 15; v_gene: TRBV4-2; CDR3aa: CASSQEGQRNSPLHF; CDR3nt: TGTGCCAGCAGCCAAGAGGGACAGAGAAATTCACCCCTCCACTTT
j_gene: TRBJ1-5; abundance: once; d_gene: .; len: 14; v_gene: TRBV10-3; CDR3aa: CAIRGDGNNQPQHF; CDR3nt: TGTGCCATCAGGGGGGACGGAAACAATCAGCCCCAGCATTTT
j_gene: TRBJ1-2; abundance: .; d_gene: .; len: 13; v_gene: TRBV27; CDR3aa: CASSDRTFYGYTF; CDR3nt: TGTGCCAGCTCCGACAGGACCTTCTATGGCTACACCTTC
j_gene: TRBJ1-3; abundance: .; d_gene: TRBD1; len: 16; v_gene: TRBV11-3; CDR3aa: CASSRLGTGGGNTIYF; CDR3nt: TGTGCCAGCAGCCGCCTCGGGACAGGGGGGGGAAACACCATATATTTT
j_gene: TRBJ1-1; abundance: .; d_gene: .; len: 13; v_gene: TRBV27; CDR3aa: CASSLLSYTEAFF; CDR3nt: TGTGCCAGCAGTTTACTTAGCTACACTGAAGCTTTCTTT
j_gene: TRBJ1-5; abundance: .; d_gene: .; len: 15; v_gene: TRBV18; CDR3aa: CASSPGGGGNQPQHF; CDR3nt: TGTGCCAGCTCACCGGGGGGAGGCGGCAATCAGCCCCAGCATTTT
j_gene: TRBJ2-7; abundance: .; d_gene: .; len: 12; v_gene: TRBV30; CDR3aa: CAWSPGEDEQYF; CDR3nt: TGTGCCTGGAGCCCAGGGGAGGACGAGCAGTACTTC
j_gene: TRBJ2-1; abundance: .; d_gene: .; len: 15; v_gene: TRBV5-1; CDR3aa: CASSLASGVYNEQFF; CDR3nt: TGCGCCAGCAGCTTGGCTTCGGGGGTTTACAATGAGCAGTTCTTC
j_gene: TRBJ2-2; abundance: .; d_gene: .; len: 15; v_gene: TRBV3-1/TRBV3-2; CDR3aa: CASSQDRYLAGELFF; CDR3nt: TGTGCCAGCAGCCAAGATCGGTACCTCGCCGGGGAGCTGTTTTTT
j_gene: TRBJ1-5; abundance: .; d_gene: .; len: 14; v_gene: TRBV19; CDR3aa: CASSIEGLGQPQHF; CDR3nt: TGTGCCAGTAGTATCGAGGGATTAGGGCAGCCCCAGCATTTT
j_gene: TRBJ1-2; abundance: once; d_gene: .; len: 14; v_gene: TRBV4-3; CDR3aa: CASSPGVSGDGYTF; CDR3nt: TGCGCCAGCAGCCCAGGAGTTTCCGGGGATGGCTACACCTTC
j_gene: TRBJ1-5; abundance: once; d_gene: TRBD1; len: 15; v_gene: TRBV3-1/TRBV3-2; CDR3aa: CASSRRTGQNQPQHF; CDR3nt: TGTGCCAGCAGCCGCAGGACAGGCCAGAATCAGCCCCAGCATTTT
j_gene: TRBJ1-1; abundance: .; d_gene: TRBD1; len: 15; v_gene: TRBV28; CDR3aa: CASSPQGRGWDEAFF; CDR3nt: TGTGCCAGCAGTCCCCAGGGCAGGGGGTGGGATGAAGCTTTCTTT
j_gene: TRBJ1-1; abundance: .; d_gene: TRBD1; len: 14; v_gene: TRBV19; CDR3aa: CASNQRTGITEAFF; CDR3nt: TGTGCCAGTAACCAGAGGACAGGGATCACTGAAGCTTTCTTT
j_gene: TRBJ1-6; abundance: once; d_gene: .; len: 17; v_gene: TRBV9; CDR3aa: CASSVEAGPLVGSPLHF; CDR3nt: TGTGCCAGCAGCGTAGAAGCAGGTCCCCTGGTAGGTTCACCCCTCCACTTT
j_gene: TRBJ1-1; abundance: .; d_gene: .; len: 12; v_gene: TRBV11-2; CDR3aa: CASSLRDRSAFF; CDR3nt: TGTGCCAGCAGCCTCAGGGATCGGAGTGCTTTCTTT
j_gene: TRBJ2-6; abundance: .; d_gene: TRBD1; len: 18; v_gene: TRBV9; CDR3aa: CASSVGTGGTSGANVLTF; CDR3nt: TGTGCCAGCAGCGTAGGGACAGGGGGTACTAGTGGGGCCAACGTCCTGACTTTC
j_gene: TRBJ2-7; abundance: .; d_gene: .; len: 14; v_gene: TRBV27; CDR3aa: CASSSRASGLEQYF; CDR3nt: TGTGCCAGCAGTTCCCGGGCTAGTGGGTTGGAGCAGTACTTC
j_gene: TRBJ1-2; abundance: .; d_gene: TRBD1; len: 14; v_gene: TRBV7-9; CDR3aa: CASSPTGGNYGYTF; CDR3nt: TGTGCCAGCAGCCCGACAGGGGGAAACTATGGCTACACCTTC